The 29 T cell receptor beta chains below all came from one sample that was sequenced in a study of T cells after yellow fever vaccination. TCRdb independently ran MiXCR on the 5' RACE reads; one entry per CDR3 protein. The data contain around 250,000 distinct CDR3 sequences, approximately 5.2% of them singletons. Source: CD4+ T cells sorted from PBMCs, taken on the day of the yellow fever booster vaccination. These receptors were obtained from a man between 18 and 35 years old who received the YFV17D yellow fever vaccine.

The chain is built from TRBV20-1 and TRBJ1-1, with D perhaps matching TRBD1 (6 bases). Germline V lookup: CDR1 DFQATT, CDR2 SNEGSKA (reference sequence). The CDR3 covers 13 residues. V dropped 3 bases and J dropped 4 bases, with 12 bases sitting between them. The CDR3 reads CSARITGRTEAFF. CDR3 DNA: TGCAGTGCTAGGATTACAGGGCGCACTGAAGCTTTCTTT.

As DNA, the CDR3 is TGTGCCAGCAGTTTAACGAATTCTTACAATGAGCAGTTCTTC. It specifies CASSLTNSYNEQFF. The chain uses TRBV28 and TRBJ2-1; D not resolved. Trimming stripped 2 bases from V and 4 bases from J, with 9 bases between. In germline, CDR1 is MDHEN, CDR2 SYDVKM. This CDR3 region has 14 residues.

The chain links TRBV21-1 to TRBJ1-5; the table names TRBD1, a call not compared with the DNA. TRBV21-1 is a listed pseudogene. There are 17 residues in the CDR3. The CDR3 protein is CASNQTDPLYSNQPQHF. The CDR3 coding sequence is TGTGCCAGCAACCAGACAGACCCCCTATATAGCAATCAGCCCCAGCATTTT.

There are many counts of this clonotype. The chain employs TRBV4-3 and TRBJ2-4; D is possibly TRBD1 or TRBD2 (6 bases each). Trimming shortened V by 6 bases and J by 5 bases, and 14 bases separated the two germline ends. The length of the CDR3 is 14 residues. Germline loops: CDR1 LGHNA, CDR2 YSLEER. The CDR3 loop is CASRGGLGENIQYF. In DNA, the CDR3 is TGCGCCAGCAGAGGGGGGCTAGGGGAAAACATTCAGTACTTC.

This clonotype was found many times. The rearrangement uses TRBV4-3 and TRBJ2-1, with D tentatively TRBD1 (5 bases). The germline V and J ends were trimmed by 1 base and 12 bases, with 22 bases remaining between them. CDR3 length equals 16 residues. Germline CDR1 LGHNA, CDR2 YSLEER. CDR3 amino acids: CASSQGGRAYPGAQFF. CDR3 nucleotide sequence: TGCGCCAGCAGCCAAGGAGGCAGGGCCTACCCAGGAGCGCAGTTCTTC.

This clonotype was counted at least ten times. CDR3: CSADFQETQYF. In DNA form, the CDR3 reads TGCAGTGCTGACTTTCAAGAGACCCAGTACTTC. The chain combines TRBV20-1 with TRBJ2-5; D is unclear. The CDR3 runs to 11 residues. V was pared by 5 bases and J by 2 bases, with 6 bases between. Germline lookup yields CDR1 DFQATT and CDR2 SNEGSKA (reference sequence).

This clonotype was counted between two and nine times. The chain carries TRBV6-2 or TRBV6-3 and TRBJ2-2, with D uncertain. The CDR3 is made up of 13 amino acids. Trimming took 8 bases from V and 0 from J, leaving 7 bases between them. Germline CDR1 reads MNHEY; CDR2 reads SVGEGT. The DNA for the CDR3 is TGTGCCAGCCTTACGCCGAACACCGGGGAGCTGTTTTTT. Encoded protein: CASLTPNTGELFF.

This clonotype was recorded at least ten times. The V and J genes are TRBV4-3 and TRBJ1-6, with TRBD1 as a possible D gene (6 bases). Germline values: CDR1 LGHNA, CDR2 YSLEER. The CDR3 spans 13 residues. With 0 bases removed from V and 13 bases from J, the gap between germline ends came to 10 bases. The CDR3 loop reads CASSQEEDSPLHF. CDR3 sequence (DNA): TGCGCCAGCAGCCAAGAAGAGGACAGTCCCCTCCACTTT.

The chain is built from TRBV12-3 or TRBV12-4 and TRBJ2-2, with D possibly being TRBD1 (5 bases). The CDR3 is made up of 14 amino acids. The V end lost 6 bases, the J end lost 1 base, and 9 bases lay between the germline ends. The CDR3 DNA reads TGTGCCAGCAGGTCCACAGGGAACACCGGGGAGCTGTTTTTT. This codes for CASRSTGNTGELFF.

This clonotype was counted only a few times. The V gene is TRBV18, the J gene TRBJ2-3, with D perhaps matching TRBD1 (5 bases). The CDR3 length is 15 residues. Germline V lookup: CDR1 KGHSH, CDR2 LQKENI. Trimming removed 1 base at V and 3 bases at J, with 11 bases between. The DNA of the CDR3 is TGTGCCAGCTCACCACGTGGCAGGGCTACAGATACGCAGTATTTT. This codes for CASSPRGRATDTQYF.

The V call is TRBV5-1, the J call TRBJ2-1, with D hard to call. CDR3 length equals 12 residues. The V gene's germline CDR1 is SGHRS and CDR2 YFSETQ. The germline V and J ends were trimmed by 2 bases and 4 bases, with 4 bases remaining between them. In nucleotides, the CDR3 is TGCGCCAGCAGCTTCAATTACAATGAGCAGTTCTTC. Protein: CASSFNYNEQFF.

This clonotype was observed a handful of times. V usage is TRBV28 and J usage is TRBJ2-2, with D perhaps being TRBD1 or TRBD2 (5 bases each). The CDR3 runs to 13 residues. CDR1 and CDR2 from the germline V gene are MDHEN and SYDVKM. Trimming removed 10 bases at V and 5 bases at J, with 14 bases between. The CDR3 sequence: CATYGAGTGELFF. CDR3 coding DNA: TGTGCCACCTACGGGGCCGGGACCGGGGAGCTGTTTTTT.

This clonotype was seen a handful of times. The chain has TRBV20-1 and TRBJ2-5, with a tentative D call TRBD2 (5 bases). The length of the CDR3 is 12 residues. CDR1 and CDR2 from the germline V gene are DFQATT and SNEGSKA (reference sequence). V was pared by 0 bases and J by 5 bases, with 7 bases between. CDR3 coding DNA: TGCAGTGCTAGAGAGCGGGCGGAGACCCAGTACTTC. This sequence encodes CSARERAETQYF.

This clonotype was counted between two and nine times. V usage is TRBV5-6 and J usage is TRBJ2-1, with 8 bases identical to TRBD1. The length of the CDR3 is 12 residues. The germline V gene encodes CDR1 SGHDT and CDR2 YYEEEE. With 1 base clipped from V and 15 bases from J, the junction kept 6 bases outside the gene matches. The CDR3 nucleotides read TGTGCCAGCAGCTTGAACTGGGACAGGCTGTTCTTC. It specifies CASSLNWDRLFF.

With regard to this clonotype: A much larger clone lies one base from this, so it may be a read error. V and J are TRBV5-4 and TRBJ1-5, with D hard to call. Germline V gene data show CDR1 as SGHNT and CDR2 as YYREEE (reference sequence). The CDR3 has 14 residues. With 2 bases removed from V and 0 bases from J, the gap between germline ends came to 6 bases. In DNA, the CDR3 is TGTGCCAGCAGCTTTGAGGGTAGCAATCAGCCCCAGCATTTT. Residues: CASSFEGSNQPQHF. Full variable domain (outside the CDR3, taken from reference TRBV5-4 and TRBJ1-5): ETGVTQSPTHLIKTRGQQVTLRCSSQSGHNTVSWYQQALGQGPQFIFQYYREEENGRGNFPPRFSGLQFPNYSSELNVNALELDDSALYLCASSFEGSNQPQHFGDGTRLSIL.

This clonotype was recorded a few times. The chain links TRBV10-2 to TRBJ2-7, with 15 bases that match TRBD2. This CDR3 comprises 15 residues. J lost 2 bases, V lost 6 bases, and 2 bases had no gene match. Germline lookup yields CDR1 WSHSY and CDR2 SAAADI. Here the CDR3 DNA reads TGCGCCAGCAGGGGACTAGCGGGGGGAACCTACGAGCAGTACTTC. Protein: CASRGLAGGTYEQYF.

This clonotype turned up a few times. The chain links TRBV6-2 or TRBV6-3 to TRBJ1-2; D is unclear. The CDR3 length is 13 residues. The germline gives CDR1 MNHEY, CDR2 SVGEGT. Deletions cut 2 bases from V and 3 bases from J, with 7 bases between. CDR3 protein: CASSYAADYGYTF. CDR3 coding DNA: TGTGCCAGCAGTTACGCGGCAGACTATGGCTACACCTTC.

This clonotype was picked up many times. The rearrangement links TRBV5-1 to TRBJ1-6; D is uncertain. Trimming cost V 5 bases and J 0 bases, with 12 bases left between them. The CDR3 is 16 residues long. Germline V gene data show CDR1 as SGHRS and CDR2 as YFSETQ. In DNA, the CDR3 is TGCGCCAGCAGAGATGTCAGGAGCTCCTATAATTCACCCCTCCACTTT. Amino acids: CASRDVRSSYNSPLHF.

This clonotype has just a few counts. The V and J genes are TRBV5-1 and TRBJ2-1; a possible D gene is TRBD2 (7 bases). The CDR3 is 16 amino acids. The germline CDR1 and CDR2 sequences are SGHRS and YFSETQ. Trimming removed 3 bases from V and 15 bases from J, with 28 bases in between. CDR3 loop: CASSWQGTGLAGESFF. For the CDR3, the DNA is TGCGCCAGCAGCTGGCAGGGTACAGGGTTGGCGGGGGAGTCGTTCTTC.

The chain has TRBV3-1 and TRBJ1-5; D ambiguous. Germline loops: CDR1 LGHDT, CDR2 YNNKEL (reference sequence). CDR3 size: 14 residues. Deletions cut 4 bases from V and 6 bases from J, with 13 bases between. Written as DNA, the CDR3 is TGTGCCAGCAGCCCGGTCTCGTCCGGTCAGCCCCAGCATTTT. Translated, it gives CASSPVSSGQPQHF.

This clonotype was counted many times. The chain joins TRBV6-2 or TRBV6-3 to TRBJ1-1; no clear D gene. The ends were cut back, 7 bases at V and 3 bases at J, with 21 bases in the middle. From germline, CDR1 is MNHEY and CDR2 SVGEGT. The CDR3 has 16 amino acids. The DNA of the CDR3 is TGTGCCAGCACTCGCGTTAAAGGGATAGGGTACACTGAAGCTTTCTTT. This codes for CASTRVKGIGYTEAFF.

This clonotype was counted ten times or more. The rearrangement links TRBV7-8 to TRBJ1-2; maybe TRBD1 (5 bases). Trimming cost V 5 bases and J 0 bases, with 13 bases left between them. The germline V gene encodes CDR1 SGHVS and CDR2 FQNEAQ. This CDR3 region has 15 residues. The CDR3 spells CASSPRRGANYGYTF. CDR3 nucleotides: TGTGCCAGCAGCCCTCGGAGGGGAGCTAACTATGGCTACACCTTC.

V usage is TRBV6-1 and J usage is TRBJ2-2; D is unclear. In germline, CDR1 is MNHNS, CDR2 SASEGT. The length of the CDR3 is 15 residues. V was cut by 7 bases and J by 8 bases, with 20 bases left in between. The CDR3 spells CASTASAVLSGELFF. CDR3 DNA sequence: TGTGCCAGCACTGCAAGTGCCGTCCTAAGTGGGGAGCTGTTTTTT.

This clonotype was counted many times. The V call is TRBV4-3, the J call TRBJ2-3; possibly TRBD2 for D (6 bases). This CDR3 is 15 amino acids long. The V gene lost 0 bases and the J gene lost 3 bases, with 10 bases spanning the gap. The germline V gene has CDR1 LGHNA and CDR2 YSLEER. CDR3 nucleotide sequence: TGCGCCAGCAGCCAAGAGGGACTTGGGACAGATACGCAGTATTTT. Its translation: CASSQEGLGTDTQYF.

This clonotype was picked up a small number of times. V is TRBV6-2 or TRBV6-3 and J is TRBJ1-5, with D perhaps TRBD1 (5 bases). From germline, CDR1 is MNHEY and CDR2 SVGEGT. V was cut by 2 bases and J by 0 bases, with 17 bases left in between. CDR3 length: 18 amino acids. CDR3 DNA: TGTGCCAGCAGTTACCCCGAGGGGTCGGGCTATAGCAATCAGCCCCAGCATTTT. This gives the protein CASSYPEGSGYSNQPQHF.

This clonotype was found many times. The CDR3 loop reads CASSLVGSEYGYTF. In DNA form, the CDR3 reads TGTGCCAGCAGCTTAGTGGGGTCAGAATATGGCTACACCTTC. V usage is TRBV7-2 and J usage is TRBJ1-2; D not resolved. Trimming removed 1 base from V and 5 bases from J, with 11 bases in between. Germline values: CDR1 SGHTA, CDR2 FQGNSA. The length of the CDR3 is 14 residues.

The chain uses TRBV20-1 and TRBJ2-7; 9 nucleotides align to TRBD1. V dropped 5 bases and J dropped 6; count of bases not matched to a gene: 8. The CDR3 spans 13 residues. Germline CDR1 reads DFQATT; CDR2 reads SNEGSKA (reference sequence). CDR3 sequence: CSAAGTGLAEQYF. CDR3 in DNA: TGCAGTGCTGCCGGGACAGGGCTGGCCGAGCAGTACTTC.

This clonotype was counted at least ten times. The junction differs from germline at one of its ends, possibly a read error. The genes are TRBV7-7 and TRBJ2-2, with D tentatively TRBD2 (6 bases). The CDR3 covers 15 residues. Germline CDR1 SSHAT, CDR2 FNYEAQ (reference sequence). CDR3 nucleotide sequence: TGTGCTAGCAGCTCCGACGGGGGATTCACCGGGGAGCTGTTTTTT. It codes for CASSSDGGFTGELFF. The full variable domain, its missing parts supplied by reference TRBV7-7 and TRBJ2-2, is GAGVSQSPRYKVTKRGQDVTLRCDPISSHATLYWYQQALGQGPEFLTYFNYEAQPDKSGLPSDRFSAERPEGSISTLTIQRTEQRDSAMYRCASSSDGGFTGELFFGEGSRLTVL.

This clonotype was seen a few times. The V and J genes are TRBV5-6 and TRBJ1-1; D remains unclear. Germline V gives CDR1 SGHDT, CDR2 YYEEEE. Trimming took 2 bases from V and 7 from J, leaving 21 bases between them. The CDR3 has 16 residues. The CDR3 spells CASSFYFKPDWGEAFF. In DNA form, the CDR3 reads TGTGCCAGCAGCTTCTACTTCAAGCCTGATTGGGGTGAAGCTTTCTTT. The full variable domain, rest sourced from reference TRBV5-6 and TRBJ1-1, is DAGVTQSPTHLIKTRGQQVTLRCSPKSGHDTVSWYQQALGQGPQFIFQYYEEEERQRGNFPDRFSGHQFPNYSSELNVNALLLGDSALYLCASSFYFKPDWGEAFFGQGTRLTVV.